This T cell receptor beta chain comes out of a study of cytomegalovirus exposure and HLA in healthy donors. Overall study results and limits: What was likely a sequencing artifact was a cluster of highly shared sequence variants.

For this clone: The target antigen is unknown.

60 Vbeta and 13 Jbeta primers were used in PCR. The assay was immunoSEQ multiplex PCR, and TCRdb's table has in-frame clones only and misses some. The data hold tens of thousands of clones, with about 81% observed a single time. This receptor was identified in a middle-aged woman in good health and CMV-seropositive. Sequenced material: PBMCs.

The CDR3 spells CASSSGQGALYGYTF. The CDR3 DNA is TGTGCCAGCAGTTCCGGACAGGGGGCTCTCTATGGCTACACCTTC. The V call is TRBV6-1, the J call TRBJ1-2, with 11 bases lining up with TRBD1. This CDR3 spans 15 amino acids. Germline lookup yields CDR1 MNHNS and CDR2 SASEGT. With V trimmed by 5 bases and J by 4 bases, 6 bases remained unmatched.